The 20 T cell receptor beta chains below all came from one sample that was sequenced in a study of T cells after posttransplantation cyclophosphamide. Sequenced by immunoSEQ multiplex PCR; TCRdb stores in-frame clones only, minus some. The repertoire holds about 19,000 clones, around 78% seen once, with more than 8% in the top ten. Sequencing was done on a sample of memory CD4+ T cells sorted from blood. Every receptor here comes from a man aged 30 to 45 in good health and a related stem cell transplant donor.

This rearrangement joins TRBV6-1 to TRBJ1-1, with 7 nucleotides matching TRBD1. Trimming at V came to 6 bases and at J to 2 bases, leaving 3 bases not matched to a gene. Germline values: CDR1 MNHNS, CDR2 SASEGT. The CDR3 runs 13 residues. CDR3 residues: CASRDRSNTEAFF. The DNA for the CDR3 is TGTGCCAGCAGGGACAGGAGTAACACTGAAGCTTTCTTT.

This clone was seen just once. The chain carries TRBV6-5 and TRBJ1-6, with no clear D. The germline CDR1 and CDR2 sequences are MNHEY and SVGAGI. V was cut by 2 bases and J by 7 bases, with 9 bases left in between. The CDR3 runs 14 residues. CDR3 in amino acids: CASSYGGKNSPLHF. As DNA, the CDR3 is TGTGCCAGCAGTTACGGAGGGAAGAATTCACCCCTCCACTTT.

The chain employs TRBV28 and TRBJ1-2; 7 bases agree with TRBD1. Losses at the gene ends were 5 bases for V and 5 bases for J; bases not matched to a gene: 8. CDR1 is MDHEN, CDR2 SYDVKM, per germline. The CDR3 has 14 residues. The CDR3 DNA reads TGTGCCAGCAGTGGACCGGGACAGTTATATGGCTACACCTTC. This codes for CASSGPGQLYGYTF.

V is TRBV28 and J is TRBJ1-6; weak D call: TRBD1 (5 bases). Trimming removed 6 bases from V and 1 base from J, with 16 bases in between. Germline lookup yields CDR1 MDHEN and CDR2 SYDVKM. CDR3 length: 17 residues. CDR3 coding DNA: TGTGCCAGCAGCCGTGGGGGGTTAGGTTCCTATAATTCACCCCTCCACTTT. It translates to CASSRGGLGSYNSPLHF.

This chain links TRBV19 with TRBJ2-2; 7 bases map to TRBD2. The CDR3 totals 15 residues. The germline V gene has CDR1 LNHDA and CDR2 SQIVND (reference sequence). V dropped 8 bases and J dropped 5; count of bases not matched to a gene: 11. CDR3 DNA: TGTGCCAGTCTCCACACGGGGGGAGGGACCGGGGAGCTGTTTTTT. It is translated as CASLHTGGGTGELFF.

This clone came up once. The chain joins TRBV7-8 to TRBJ1-5; TRBD1 matches 8 bases. J gave up 3 bases and V 5 bases, and 6 bases lay outside the gene matches. This CDR3 comprises 15 residues. From germline, CDR1 is SGHVS and CDR2 FQNEAQ. CDR3 sequence (DNA): TGTGCCAGCAGCCAGACAGGGGCCCTCAATCAGCCCCAGCATTTT. Amino acid sequence: CASSQTGALNQPQHF.

The chain employs TRBV5-6 and TRBJ2-1; D is undetermined. The CDR3 length is 15 residues. The germline gives CDR1 SGHDT, CDR2 YYEEEE. With 6 bases removed from V and 4 bases from J, the gap between germline ends came to 17 bases. CDR3 DNA sequence: TGTGCCAGCAATTCATTAGAGTCGCTTTACAATGAGCAGTTCTTC. Its translation: CASNSLESLYNEQFF.

The V call is TRBV6-1, the J call TRBJ2-1, with D possibly being TRBD1 (6 bases). CDR3 length: 18 amino acids. V was shortened by 1 base and J by 0 bases, with 16 bases between the two germline ends. The germline CDR1 and CDR2 sequences are MNHNS and SASEGT. CDR3: CASSEEGFGQSSYNEQFF. For the CDR3, the DNA is TGTGCCAGCAGTGAAGAGGGTTTTGGACAGAGCTCCTACAATGAGCAGTTCTTC.

This chain connects TRBV27 to TRBJ1-5, with TRBD1 identical over 10 bases. V trimming: 7 bases; J trimming: 2 bases; junction bases outside the gene matches: 5. CDR1 is MNHEY and CDR2 is SMNVEV in the germline V gene (reference sequence). The CDR3 loop spans 15 amino acids. CDR3 region: CASKRTGGGNQPQHF. The CDR3 coding sequence is TGTGCCAGCAAAAGGACAGGGGGAGGCAATCAGCCCCAGCATTTT.

In its sample, this clone was seen once. The chain is built from TRBV4-2 and TRBJ2-5; 9 nucleotides line up with TRBD2. Germline V gene data show CDR1 as LGHNA and CDR2 as YNFKEQ. V shed 4 bases and J 5 bases; nucleotides not matched to a gene: 14. The CDR3 has 17 residues. The CDR3 nucleotides read TGTGCCAGCAGCCCTAGGGGGACTAGCTTTGGGGCGGAGACCCAGTACTTC. Translation: CASSPRGTSFGAETQYF.

The chain joins TRBV28 to TRBJ1-5; D is unclear. Between the trimmed V and J ends, which lost 5 bases and 1 base, there was a span of 12 bases. The length of the CDR3 is 15 residues. Germline values: CDR1 MDHEN, CDR2 SYDVKM. The CDR3 here is CASSPTGRSNQPQHF. CDR3 DNA sequence: TGTGCCAGCAGTCCCACGGGTCGGAGCAATCAGCCCCAGCATTTT. The entire variable domain, with the rest obtained from reference TRBV28 and TRBJ1-5, is as follows: DVKVTQSSRYLVKRTGEKVFLECVQDMDHENMFWYRQDPGLGLRLIYFSYDVKMKEKGDIPEGYSVSREKKERFSLILESASTNQTSMYLCASSPTGRSNQPQHFGDGTRLSIL.

This clone was found once. The V and J genes are TRBV2 and TRBJ2-3, with TRBD1 matching over 9 bases. The CDR3 runs 15 residues. V lost 4 bases and J lost 2; bases outside the gene matches: 4. Germline values: CDR1 SNHLY, CDR2 FYNNEI. Written as DNA, the CDR3 is TGTGCCAGCAGTGGAGGGACAGGGCACACAGATACGCAGTATTTT. As protein: CASSGGTGHTDTQYF. Variable domain in full (rest from reference TRBV2 and TRBJ2-3): EPEVTQTPSHQVTQMGQEVILRCVPISNHLYFYWYRQILGQKVEFLVSFYNNEISEKSEIFDDQFSVERPDGSNFTLKIRSTKLEDSAMYFCASSGGTGHTDTQYFGPGTRLTVL.

This clone turned up a few times. This chain joins TRBV19 and TRBJ1-1, with D uncertain. This CDR3 contains 12 residues. Germline V lookup: CDR1 LNHDA, CDR2 SQIVND (reference sequence). Deletions cut 4 bases from V and 6 bases from J, with 9 bases between. The CDR3 bases are TGTGCCAGTAGTAGAGGGCTGGCTGAAGCTTTCTTT. Protein product: CASSRGLAEAFF.

The chain recombines TRBV6-1 with TRBJ2-5; 12 bases match TRBD2. With V trimmed by 4 bases and J by 0 bases, 3 bases remained unmatched. Germline loops: CDR1 MNHNS, CDR2 SASEGT. The CDR3 is 16 residues long. DNA for the CDR3: TGTGCCAGCAGTGGAAGACTAGCGGGGGACCAAGAGACCCAGTACTTC. Translation gives CASSGRLAGDQETQYF.

V is TRBV19 and J is TRBJ1-1; tentative D call: TRBD1 (6 bases). The CDR3 sequence is 15 residues long. Between the trimmed V and J ends, which lost 3 bases and 1 base, there was a span of 12 bases. CDR1 and CDR2 (germline): LNHDA, SQIVND (reference sequence). CDR3 in amino acids: CASSIRGQGNTEAFF. DNA of the CDR3: TGTGCCAGTAGTATTCGGGGACAAGGGAACACTGAAGCTTTCTTT.

The chain couples TRBV2 to TRBJ2-2; no definite D call. Germline V CDR1 and CDR2: SNHLY, FYNNEI. The CDR3 has 15 amino acids. V lost 2 bases to trimming and J lost 5 bases, with 12 bases between them. CDR3 DNA sequence: TGTGCCAGCAGTGAACAGGTCTTACTTACCGGGGAGCTGTTTTTT. This sequence encodes CASSEQVLLTGELFF.

The V call is TRBV11-3, the J call TRBJ1-5; TRBD1 agrees at 7 bases. This CDR3 region has 16 residues. With 1 base clipped from V and 4 bases from J, the junction kept 7 bases outside the gene matches. Germline assignment: CDR1 SGHNT and CDR2 YENEEA. The CDR3 DNA follows: TGTGCCAGCAGCTTAGGATACCGGGACAGAAATCAGCCCCAGCATTTT. Translating it yields CASSLGYRDRNQPQHF.

The V gene is TRBV28, the J gene TRBJ1-4; D remains unclear. The CDR3 is 17 amino acids. V lost 4 bases and J lost 0, with 15 bases in between. Germline CDR1 is MDHEN and CDR2 is SYDVKM. Here the CDR3 reads CASSSTGISATNEKLFF. The CDR3 region has the DNA TGTGCCAGCAGTTCAACCGGGATCTCGGCAACTAATGAAAAACTGTTTTTT.

The V call is TRBV6-1, the J call TRBJ2-1; TRBD1 aligns across 9 bases. The CDR3 is 13 amino acids. V lost 6 bases to trimming and J lost 3 bases; unmatched junction nucleotides: 0. Germline loops: CDR1 MNHNS, CDR2 SASEGT. The DNA of the CDR3 is TGTGCCAGCAGGACAGGGGGCTACAATGAGCAGTTCTTC. Encoded protein: CASRTGGYNEQFF.

The chain uses TRBV19 and TRBJ1-5; TRBD1 matches 8 bases. CDR1 is LNHDA and CDR2 is SQIVND in the germline V gene (reference sequence). Trimming took 7 bases from V and 2 from J; bases not matched to a gene: 16. The CDR3 sequence is 18 residues long. CDR3 bases: TGTGCCAGTAATCTGTTCAAACCAGGGGGCGTAGGCAATCAGCCCCAGCATTTT. It is translated as CASNLFKPGGVGNQPQHF.